This entry lists 29 T cell receptor beta chains sequenced from one sample in a study of T cells in Graves' hyperthyroidism and ophthalmopathy. There were TCR beta CDR3 regions amplified from RNA transcripts. HTBI primers were employed in a first-round RT-PCR of the TCR CDR3. TCRdb fed the multiplex PCR reads into MiXCR, producing one record per CDR3 protein. The sample contains roughly 250,000 distinct CDR3 sequences, about 15% of which appear only once. The sequencing sample was made of blood. The source is a middle-aged woman with Graves' hyperthyroidism that later progressed to Graves' ophthalmopathy.

This clonotype was counted many times. Written as DNA, the CDR3 is TGTGCCAGCAGTTTATCCCGTCGGTTGGCGGGAGGGCCGGGGGATACGCAGTATTTT. This codes for CASSLSRRLAGGPGDTQYF. The genes are TRBV28 and TRBJ2-3; 9 bases are a match to TRBD2. This CDR3 comprises 19 residues. CDR1 is MDHEN and CDR2 is SYDVKM in the germline V gene. V dropped 1 base and J dropped 6; count of bases not matched to a gene: 17. The complete variable domain, with remaining parts taken from reference TRBV28 and TRBJ2-3, reads DVKVTQSSRYLVKRTGEKVFLECVQDMDHENMFWYRQDPGLGLRLIYFSYDVKMKEKGDIPEGYSVSREKKERFSLILESASTNQTSMYLCASSLSRRLAGGPGDTQYFGPGTRLTVL.

The sample holds many counts of this clonotype. This chain links TRBV10-2 with TRBJ2-5; 10 positions agree with TRBD2. The CDR3 covers 17 residues. J was trimmed by 5 bases and V by 6 bases; bases with no gene match: 15. CDR1 is WSHSY and CDR2 is SAAADI in the germline V gene. As DNA, the CDR3 is TGCGCCAGCAGGAGGTTAGCGGGAGGCAGAACCTTGGAGACCCAGTACTTC. As protein: CASRRLAGGRTLETQYF.

This clonotype was counted many times. V gene TRBV19 combines with J gene TRBJ1-5, with D possibly matching TRBD1 (5 bases). Germline CDR1 is LNHDA and CDR2 is SQIVND (reference sequence). CDR3 length: 15 residues. V was trimmed by 8 bases and J by 6 bases, leaving 20 bases between them. CDR3 nucleotide sequence: TGTGCCAGTGGGACGGTGGGGTTTAACAGTCAGCCCCAGCATTTT. Residues: CASGTVGFNSQPQHF.

This clonotype was detected many times. This chain uses TRBV5-1 with TRBJ2-1, with TRBD2 identical over 9 bases. Per germline, CDR1 SGHRS and CDR2 YFSETQ. The CDR3 runs to 16 residues. Germline trimming cut 5 bases from V and 6 bases from J; bases unmatched to any gene: 12. The CDR3 protein is CASSFHAGGPGNEQFF. The CDR3 DNA sequence: TGCGCCAGCAGTTTTCACGCGGGAGGGCCTGGCAATGAGCAGTTCTTC.

In this sample, this clonotype turned up many times. The J gene is TRBJ2-5, the V gene TRBV15; 10 bases map to TRBD2. The V segment lost 4 bases and the J segment 1 base; nucleotides outside the gene matches: 3. This CDR3 has 15 residues. The V gene's germline CDR1 is LNHNV and CDR2 YYDKDF (reference sequence). CDR3 in amino acids: CATSNGLAAQETQYF. The CDR3 DNA sequence: TGTGCCACCAGCAATGGACTAGCGGCCCAAGAGACCCAGTACTTC.

This clonotype was seen repeatedly, ten times or more. The chain recombines TRBV15 with TRBJ2-3; D might be TRBD2 (6 bases). The CDR3 covers 17 residues. Germline loops: CDR1 LNHNV, CDR2 YYDKDF (reference sequence). Trimming removed 0 bases at V and 4 bases at J, with 17 bases between. CDR3 sequence: CATSRERGGEGADTQYF. CDR3 nucleotides: TGTGCCACCAGCAGAGAGCGGGGCGGGGAAGGAGCAGATACGCAGTATTTT. Looking up the rest from reference TRBV15 and TRBJ2-3 gives the full variable domain: DAMVIQNPRYQVTQFGKPVTLSCSQTLNHNVMYWYQQKSSQAPKLLFHYYDKDFNNEADTPDNFQSRRPNTSFCFLDIRSPGLGDTAMYLCATSRERGGEGADTQYFGPGTRLTVL.

In its sample, this clonotype was seen many times. The rearrangement joins TRBV18 to TRBJ2-2, with 7 bases matching TRBD1. J was trimmed by 1 base and V by 5 bases; bases with no gene match: 7. The germline V gene has CDR1 KGHSH and CDR2 LQKENI. This CDR3 is built from 16 residues. Written as DNA, the CDR3 is TGTGCCAGCTCAAATTACGGGACAGTGAACACCGGGGAGCTGTTTTTT. Translated: CASSNYGTVNTGELFF.

In its sample, this clonotype was seen a few times. The chain joins TRBV5-6 to TRBJ1-6; D uncertain. CDR3 size: 17 residues. Germline CDR1 is SGHDT and CDR2 is YYEEEE. Deletions cut 5 bases from V and 0 bases from J, with 15 bases between. The CDR3 region has the DNA TGTGCCAGCAGACGTGCGCCAGAAAGCTCCTATAATTCACCCCTCCACTTT. It encodes CASRRAPESSYNSPLHF.

This clonotype has ten or more counts. The rearrangement links TRBV28 to TRBJ2-7; 7 nucleotides align to TRBD2. Germline-derived CDR1 and CDR2 are MDHEN and SYDVKM. CDR3 size: 16 residues. The junction had 11 bases not matched to a gene; V was cut back by 6 bases and J by 0 bases. The CDR3 region is CASSRGGSGISYEQYF. The CDR3 coding sequence is TGTGCCAGCAGCCGGGGAGGAAGCGGGATCTCCTACGAGCAGTACTTC.

This clonotype was counted once. A much larger clone differs by one base, so this may be a read error. J is TRBJ2-7 and V is TRBV7-9; D gene ambiguous. The V gene's germline CDR1 is SEHNR and CDR2 FQNEAQ (reference sequence). Between the trimmed V and J ends, which lost 4 bases and 4 bases, there was a span of 11 bases. CDR3 size: 13 residues. CDR3 sequence: CASSSKSAYEQYF. CDR3 in DNA: TGTGCCAGCAGCTCGAAGAGCGCTTACGAGCAGTACTTC.

V is TRBV20-1 and J is TRBJ2-3; tentative D call: TRBD2 (6 bases). Looked up from germline, CDR1 is DFQATT and CDR2 is SNEGSKA (reference sequence). V lost 0 bases to trimming and J lost 2 bases, with 9 bases between them. The CDR3 runs to 14 residues. CDR3 DNA: TGCAGTGCTAGAGATCGGGGACTCACAGATACGCAGTATTTT. This codes for CSARDRGLTDTQYF.

This clonotype was detected ten times or more. Germline is not matched at one junction end, which may reflect a read error. In DNA, the CDR3 is TGTGCTAGCAGCTTAAATGAGGCCACCGGGGAGCTGTTTTTT. Encoded protein: CASSLNEATGELFF. The J gene is TRBJ2-2, the V gene TRBV7-7; D not resolved. Germline CDR1 and CDR2: SSHAT and FNYEAQ (reference sequence). The CDR3 covers 14 residues.

The table lists this clonotype with many counts. The V and J genes are TRBV20-1 and TRBJ2-5; D is unclear. Trimming took 6 bases from V and 3 from J, leaving 5 bases between them. CDR3 length: 10 residues. CDR1 is DFQATT, CDR2 SNEGSKA, per germline (reference sequence). The CDR3 loop reads CSAAKETQYF. Here the CDR3 DNA reads TGCAGTGCCGCCAAAGAGACCCAGTACTTC.

The chain has TRBV30 and TRBJ2-7; 8 bases match TRBD1. Trimming removed 5 bases from V and 3 bases from J; junction bases left unmatched: 6. Germline-derived CDR1 and CDR2 are GTSNPN and SVGIG (reference sequence). The CDR3 contains 13 residues. This CDR3 reads CAWERQGIYEQYF. In DNA form, the CDR3 reads TGTGCCTGGGAAAGACAGGGGATCTACGAGCAGTACTTC.

At least ten counts were recorded for this clonotype. This chain connects TRBV12-3 or TRBV12-4 to TRBJ1-3, with D unresolved. The CDR3 length is 12 residues. V dropped 3 bases and J dropped 4 bases, with 4 bases sitting between them. The CDR3 spells CASSFPGNTIYF. The CDR3 DNA sequence: TGTGCCAGCAGTTTTCCGGGAAACACCATATATTTT.

The sample holds many counts of this clonotype. This chain joins TRBV3-1 and TRBJ2-7; D ambiguous. Trimming pared 0 bases from V and 3 bases from J, leaving 3 bases between. The CDR3 contains 12 residues. Germline V gene data show CDR1 as LGHDT and CDR2 as YNNKEL (reference sequence). The CDR3: CASSQDLYEQYF. The CDR3 coding sequence is TGTGCCAGCAGCCAAGACCTCTACGAGCAGTACTTC.

This clonotype has a single count. Being one base from a much bigger clone, this may be a read error. The chain carries TRBV28 and TRBJ1-4, with D hard to call. The CDR3 length is 13 residues. With 2 bases removed from V and 9 bases from J, the gap between germline ends came to 10 bases. Germline V gene data show CDR1 as MDHEN and CDR2 as SYDVKM. The CDR3 reads CASSLNCAKKLFF. In nucleotides, the CDR3 is TGTGCCAGCAGTTTAAATTGTGCAAAAAAACTGTTTTTT.

In this sample, this clonotype turned up many times. The V gene is TRBV2, the J gene TRBJ2-1, with 7 nucleotides matching TRBD2. Trimming took 4 bases from V and 4 from J; bases not matched to a gene: 4. The CDR3 has 14 residues. Germline CDR1 is SNHLY and CDR2 is FYNNEI. The CDR3 loop reads CASSGGGVYNEQFF. CDR3 DNA sequence: TGTGCCAGCAGTGGGGGAGGGGTATACAATGAGCAGTTCTTC.

V usage is TRBV18 and J usage is TRBJ2-1, with D tentatively TRBD2 (5 bases). This CDR3 has 14 residues. The germline V and J ends were trimmed by 3 bases and 4 bases, with 10 bases remaining between them. Germline values: CDR1 KGHSH, CDR2 LQKENI. CDR3: CASSPLERYNEQFF. The CDR3 nucleotides read TGTGCCAGCTCACCCTTGGAGCGGTACAATGAGCAGTTCTTC.

This clonotype was detected many times. V and J are TRBV5-6 and TRBJ1-1; D ambiguous. Germline V gene data show CDR1 as SGHDT and CDR2 as YYEEEE. V lost 2 bases and J lost 0, with 20 bases in between. This CDR3 has 18 residues. The CDR3 DNA reads TGTGCCAGCAGCTTAACGCTCGGAAACCTTGACCTGAACACTGAAGCTTTCTTT. It codes for CASSLTLGNLDLNTEAFF.

This clonotype occurred many times. The V and J genes are TRBV12-3 or TRBV12-4 and TRBJ1-1, with 11 nucleotides matching TRBD1. This CDR3 region has 13 residues. The junction had 8 bases not matched to a gene; V was cut back by 6 bases and J by 11 bases. For the CDR3, the DNA is TGTGCCAGCAGGATAAGGACAGGGGGCGAGGCTTTCTTT. It specifies CASRIRTGGEAFF.

This clonotype was found many times. The rearrangement joins TRBV30 to TRBJ2-7, with 10 bases aligning to TRBD1. Germline CDR1 and CDR2: GTSNPN and SVGIG (reference sequence). CDR3 size: 14 residues. After removal of 7 bases from V and 5 bases from J, the junction contained 11 bases not matched to a gene. DNA of the CDR3: TGTGCCTTGGAAAGGGACAGGGGCTTCCACGAGCAGTACTTC. The encoded protein is CALERDRGFHEQYF.

The gene calls are TRBV7-9 and TRBJ1-2; TRBD1 is a possible D gene (5 bases). Germline loops: CDR1 SEHNR, CDR2 FQNEAQ (reference sequence). CDR3 length: 18 residues. V dropped 2 bases and J dropped 5 bases, with 24 bases sitting between them. CDR3 residues: CASSLSWNRGHHVYGYTF. The DNA of the CDR3 is TGTGCCAGCAGCTTATCATGGAATCGGGGCCACCACGTGTATGGCTACACCTTC.

This clonotype has ten or more counts. The rearrangement joins TRBV28 to TRBJ2-3, with D hard to call. V gave up 2 bases and J gave up 0 bases, with 6 bases separating them. Per germline, CDR1 MDHEN and CDR2 SYDVKM. The CDR3 length is 14 residues. The CDR3 DNA sequence: TGTGCCAGCAGTTTAGGGATTAGCACAGATACGCAGTATTTT. Amino acid sequence: CASSLGISTDTQYF.

This clonotype was seen ten or more times. CDR3 sequence: CASSLESSPLHF. DNA of the CDR3: TGTGCCAGCAGCTTAGAGAGCTCACCCCTCCACTTT. The V and J genes are TRBV11-2 and TRBJ1-6; D is unclear. The CDR3 is 12 residues long. CDR1 is SGHAT and CDR2 is FQNNGV in the germline V gene. Trimming removed 0 bases at V and 10 bases at J, with 4 bases between.

The J gene is TRBJ2-7, the V gene TRBV3-1, with 11 bases lining up with TRBD2. Germline loops: CDR1 LGHDT, CDR2 YNNKEL (reference sequence). The V gene end was trimmed by 1 base and the J gene end by 4 bases; junction bases not matched to a gene: 6. The CDR3 is 16 amino acids. The CDR3 region has the DNA TGTGCCAGCAGCCAAGGCTATACTAGCGGGAGATACGAGCAGTACTTC. Its translation is CASSQGYTSGRYEQYF.

The chain has TRBV12-3 or TRBV12-4 and TRBJ2-1, with TRBD2 matching over 13 bases. Losses at the gene ends were 2 bases for V and 10 bases for J; bases not matched to a gene: 14. The CDR3 contains 18 residues. CDR3 sequence: CASSLQRTSGSPGEEQFF. The CDR3 DNA reads as TGTGCCAGCAGTTTACAGCGGACTAGCGGGAGTCCGGGTGAAGAGCAGTTCTTC.

This clonotype has at least ten counts. Here the CDR3 reads CASRELTITDTQYF. The CDR3 DNA is TGTGCCAGCAGAGAGCTTACTATCACAGATACGCAGTATTTT. The chain links TRBV27 to TRBJ2-3, with no clear D. The CDR3 is 14 residues long. Between the trimmed V and J ends, which lost 6 bases and 2 bases, there was a span of 12 bases. Germline V gene data show CDR1 as MNHEY and CDR2 as SMNVEV (reference sequence).

This clonotype was detected ten times or more. V is TRBV6-1 and J is TRBJ2-3, with 7 bases fitting TRBD1. The V and J ends lost 6 bases and 1 base, in that order; junction bases with no gene match: 7. The length of the CDR3 is 15 residues. The V gene's germline CDR1 is MNHNS and CDR2 SASEGT. The CDR3 sequence is CASRKTGDRTDTQYF. The CDR3, as DNA: TGTGCCAGCAGGAAAACAGGGGATCGCACAGATACGCAGTATTTT.